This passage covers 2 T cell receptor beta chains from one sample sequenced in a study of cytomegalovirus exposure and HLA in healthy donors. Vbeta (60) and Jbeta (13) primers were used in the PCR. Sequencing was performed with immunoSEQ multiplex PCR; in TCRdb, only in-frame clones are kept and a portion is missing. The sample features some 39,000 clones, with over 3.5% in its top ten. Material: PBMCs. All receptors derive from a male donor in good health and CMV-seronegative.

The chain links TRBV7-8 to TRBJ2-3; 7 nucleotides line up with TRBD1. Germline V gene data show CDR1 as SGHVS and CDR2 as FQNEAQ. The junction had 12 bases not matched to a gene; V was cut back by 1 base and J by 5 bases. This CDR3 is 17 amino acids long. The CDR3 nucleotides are TGTGCCAGCAGCTTAGAGTGGAGGCAAGGGGGCGTAGATACGCAGTATTTT. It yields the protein CASSLEWRQGGVDTQYF.

This CDR3 is CASSATGQDTGELFF. The CDR3 DNA sequence: TGTGCCAGCAGCGCGACGGGACAGGACACCGGGGAGCTGTTTTTT. This chain links TRBV5-4 with TRBJ2-2, with 8 positions matching TRBD1. The CDR3 is 15 amino acids. Germline V gene data show CDR1 as SGHNT and CDR2 as YYREEE (reference sequence). Trimming cost V 4 bases and J 3 bases; bases outside gene matches: 5.